Sequencing of this T cell receptor (beta chain) was carried out in a study of T cells after yellow fever vaccination. The wider study: For low cell numbers, libraries were made with SMART-Seq v4 Ultra Low Input. Findings of the study overall: The study re-detected most primary-vaccination clones after the booster (roughly 96% CD4, just over 85% CD8). Weaker in magnitude, the secondary response showed a faster peak on day 5 versus 15.

The V and J ends lost 6 bases and 1 base, in that order; junction bases with no gene match: 3. This CDR3 is built from 14 residues. The germline CDR1 and CDR2 sequences are SNHLY and FYNNEI. TCRdb independently ran MiXCR on the 5' RACE reads; one entry per CDR3 protein. The sample lists around 230,000 distinct CDR3 sequences; around 6.7% were seen once. This clonotype has more than one count but fewer than ten. Its antigen is as yet unknown. This receptor was taken from a man in his thirties or forties who received the YFV17D yellow fever vaccine. The material was CD4+ T cells sorted from PBMCs, obtained on the day of the yellow fever booster vaccination. The V call is TRBV2, the J call TRBJ1-1; 9 bases line up with TRBD1. The CDR3 reads CASSGDRANTEAFF. The CDR3, as DNA: TGTGCCAGCAGCGGGGACAGGGCGAACACTGAAGCTTTCTTT.